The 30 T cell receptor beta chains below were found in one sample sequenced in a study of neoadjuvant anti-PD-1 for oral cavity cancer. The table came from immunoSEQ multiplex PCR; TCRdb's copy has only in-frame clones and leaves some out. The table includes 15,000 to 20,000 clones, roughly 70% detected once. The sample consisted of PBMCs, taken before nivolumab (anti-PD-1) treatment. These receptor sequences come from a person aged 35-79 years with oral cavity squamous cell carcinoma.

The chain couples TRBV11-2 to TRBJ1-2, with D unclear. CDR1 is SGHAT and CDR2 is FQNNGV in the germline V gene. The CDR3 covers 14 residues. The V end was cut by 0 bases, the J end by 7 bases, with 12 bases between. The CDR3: CASSLEAGGRGYTF. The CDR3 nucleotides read TGTGCCAGCAGCTTAGAGGCGGGCGGGCGTGGCTACACCTTC.

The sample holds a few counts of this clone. CDR3 region: CASGEEINYGYTF. In DNA, the CDR3 is TGCGCCAGTGGTGAGGAAATTAACTATGGCTACACCTTC. The V gene is TRBV5-1, the J gene TRBJ1-2; unclear D gene. Germline V gene sequence: CDR1 SGHRS, CDR2 YFSETQ. Trimming pared 8 bases from V and 1 base from J, leaving 12 bases between. CDR3 size: 13 residues. Full variable domain (outside the CDR3, taken from reference TRBV5-1 and TRBJ1-2): KAGVTQTPRYLIKTRGQQVTLSCSPISGHRSVSWYQQTPGQGLQFLFEYFSETQRNKGNFPGRFSGRQFSNSRSEMNVSTLELGDSALYLCASGEEINYGYTFGSGTRLTVV.

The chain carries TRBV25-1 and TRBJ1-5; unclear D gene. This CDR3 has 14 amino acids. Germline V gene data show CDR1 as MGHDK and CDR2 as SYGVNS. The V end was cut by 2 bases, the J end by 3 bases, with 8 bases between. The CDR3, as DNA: TGTGCCAGCAGTGAACCACAGACCAATCAGCCCCAGCATTTT. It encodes CASSEPQTNQPQHF.

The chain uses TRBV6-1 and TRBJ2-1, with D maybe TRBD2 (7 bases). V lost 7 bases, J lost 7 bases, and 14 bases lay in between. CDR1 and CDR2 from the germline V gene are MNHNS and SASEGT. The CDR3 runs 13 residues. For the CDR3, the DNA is TGTGCCAGCATCGGCGGGGGCCTAAATGAGCAGTTCTTC. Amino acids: CASIGGGLNEQFF.

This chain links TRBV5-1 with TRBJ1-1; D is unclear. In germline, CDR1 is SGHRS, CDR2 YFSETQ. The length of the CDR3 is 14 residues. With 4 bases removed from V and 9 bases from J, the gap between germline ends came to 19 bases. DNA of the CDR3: TGCGCCAGCAGCCAGAGTAATAGGGCTATGCAAGCTTTCTTT. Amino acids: CASSQSNRAMQAFF.

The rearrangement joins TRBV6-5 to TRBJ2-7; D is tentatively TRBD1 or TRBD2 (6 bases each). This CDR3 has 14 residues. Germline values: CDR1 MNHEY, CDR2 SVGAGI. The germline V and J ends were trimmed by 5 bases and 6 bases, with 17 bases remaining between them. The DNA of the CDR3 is TGTGCCAGCAGTCAAAAACTGGGGGGCGGCGAGCAGTACTTC. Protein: CASSQKLGGGEQYF.

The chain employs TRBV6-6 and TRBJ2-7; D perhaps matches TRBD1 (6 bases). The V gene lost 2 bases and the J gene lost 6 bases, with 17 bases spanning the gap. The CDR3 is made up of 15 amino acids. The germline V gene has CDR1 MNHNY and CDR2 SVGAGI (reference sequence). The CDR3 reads CASSYPQGPSGEQYF. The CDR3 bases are TGTGCCAGCAGTTACCCCCAGGGGCCGAGTGGCGAGCAGTACTTC.

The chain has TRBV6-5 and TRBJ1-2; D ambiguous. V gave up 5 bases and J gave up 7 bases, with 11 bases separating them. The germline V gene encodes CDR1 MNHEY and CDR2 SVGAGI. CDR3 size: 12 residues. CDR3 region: CASSTPAAGYTF. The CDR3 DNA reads TGTGCCAGCAGTACGCCTGCGGCTGGCTACACCTTC.

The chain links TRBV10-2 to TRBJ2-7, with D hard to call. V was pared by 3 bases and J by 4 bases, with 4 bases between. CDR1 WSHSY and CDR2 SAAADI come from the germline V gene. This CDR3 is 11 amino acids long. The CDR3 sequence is CASSDLYEQYF. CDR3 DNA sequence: TGCGCCAGCAGTGATTTGTACGAGCAGTACTTC.

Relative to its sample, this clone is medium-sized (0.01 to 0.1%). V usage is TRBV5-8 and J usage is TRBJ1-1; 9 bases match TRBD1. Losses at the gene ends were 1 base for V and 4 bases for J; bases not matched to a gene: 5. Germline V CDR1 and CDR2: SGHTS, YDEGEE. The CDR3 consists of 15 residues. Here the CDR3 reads CASSLLGQGTTEAFF. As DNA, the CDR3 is TGTGCCAGCAGCTTGTTAGGACAGGGGACCACTGAAGCTTTCTTT.

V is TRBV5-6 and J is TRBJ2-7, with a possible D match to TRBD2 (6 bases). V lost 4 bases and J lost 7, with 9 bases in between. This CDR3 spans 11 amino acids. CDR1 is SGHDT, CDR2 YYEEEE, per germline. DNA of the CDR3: TGTGCCAGCAGCCGGGAGCGAGAGCAGTACTTC. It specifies CASSREREQYF.

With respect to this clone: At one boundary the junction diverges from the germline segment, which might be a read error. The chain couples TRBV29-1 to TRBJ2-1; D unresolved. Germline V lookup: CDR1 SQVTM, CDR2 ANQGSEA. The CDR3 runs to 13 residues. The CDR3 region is CSGEDWMSNEQFF. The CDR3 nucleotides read TGCAGCGGTGAAGATTGGATGAGCAATGAGCAGTTCTTC.

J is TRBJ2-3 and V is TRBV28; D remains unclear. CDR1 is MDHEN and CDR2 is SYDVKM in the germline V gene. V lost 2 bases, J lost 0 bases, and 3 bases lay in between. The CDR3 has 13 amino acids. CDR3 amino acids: CASSLLSTDTQYF. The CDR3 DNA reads TGTGCCAGCAGTTTACTTAGCACAGATACGCAGTATTTT.

CDR3 protein: CASRAATSGNTIYF. The CDR3, as DNA: TGTGCCAGCAGGGCAGCAACCTCTGGAAACACCATATATTTT. This chain joins TRBV6-1 and TRBJ1-3; D is ambiguous. Germline V gene lookup returns CDR1 MNHNS and CDR2 SASEGT. The CDR3 is made up of 14 amino acids. The V gene lost 6 bases and the J gene lost 0 bases, with 9 bases spanning the gap.

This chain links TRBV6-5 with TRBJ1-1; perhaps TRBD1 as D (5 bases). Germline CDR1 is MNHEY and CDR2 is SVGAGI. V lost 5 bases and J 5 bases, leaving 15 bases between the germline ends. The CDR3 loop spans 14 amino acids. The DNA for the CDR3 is TGTGCCAGCAGTGACCAACAATCAGGGACTGAAGCTTTCTTT. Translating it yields CASSDQQSGTEAFF.

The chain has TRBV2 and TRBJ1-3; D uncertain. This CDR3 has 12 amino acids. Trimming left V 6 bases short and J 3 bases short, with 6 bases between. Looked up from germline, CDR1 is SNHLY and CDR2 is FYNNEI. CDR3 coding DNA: TGTGCCAGCAGACCTAATGGAAACACCATATATTTT. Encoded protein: CASRPNGNTIYF.

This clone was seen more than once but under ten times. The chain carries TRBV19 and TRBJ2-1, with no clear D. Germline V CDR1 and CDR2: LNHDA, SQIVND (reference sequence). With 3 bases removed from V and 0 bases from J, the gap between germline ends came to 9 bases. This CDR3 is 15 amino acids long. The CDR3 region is CASSMAGSSYNEQFF. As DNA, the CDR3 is TGTGCCAGTAGTATGGCAGGAAGCTCCTACAATGAGCAGTTCTTC.

CDR3: CASSGARGINEQFF. In DNA form, the CDR3 reads TGTGCCAGCAGTGGGGCCCGGGGTATCAATGAGCAGTTCTTC. This chain uses TRBV28 with TRBJ2-1; either TRBD1 or TRBD2 may supply D (5 bases each). From germline, CDR1 is MDHEN and CDR2 SYDVKM. The CDR3 sequence is 14 residues long. The V gene lost 5 bases and the J gene lost 6 bases, with 14 bases spanning the gap. Variable domain in full (rest from reference TRBV28 and TRBJ2-1): DVKVTQSSRYLVKRTGEKVFLECVQDMDHENMFWYRQDPGLGLRLIYFSYDVKMKEKGDIPEGYSVSREKKERFSLILESASTNQTSMYLCASSGARGINEQFFGPGTRLTVL.

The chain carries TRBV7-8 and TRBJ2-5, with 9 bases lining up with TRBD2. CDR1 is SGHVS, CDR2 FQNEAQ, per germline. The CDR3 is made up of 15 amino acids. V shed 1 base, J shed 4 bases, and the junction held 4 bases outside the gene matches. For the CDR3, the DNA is TGTGCCAGCAGCTTAGTAGCGGGAGCACTAGAGACCCAGTACTTC. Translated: CASSLVAGALETQYF.

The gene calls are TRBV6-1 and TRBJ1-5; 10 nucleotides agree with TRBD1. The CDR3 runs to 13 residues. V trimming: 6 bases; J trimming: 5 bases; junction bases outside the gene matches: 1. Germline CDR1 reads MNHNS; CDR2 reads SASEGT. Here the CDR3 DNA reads TGTGCCAGCAGCGGGACAGGGGATCAGCCCCAGCATTTT. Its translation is CASSGTGDQPQHF.

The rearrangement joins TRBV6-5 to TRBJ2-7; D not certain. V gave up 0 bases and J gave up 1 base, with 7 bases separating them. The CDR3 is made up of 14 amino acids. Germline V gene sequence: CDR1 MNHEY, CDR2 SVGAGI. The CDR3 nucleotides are TGTGCCAGCAGTTACTCGGCCGGATCCTACGAGCAGTACTTC. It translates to CASSYSAGSYEQYF.

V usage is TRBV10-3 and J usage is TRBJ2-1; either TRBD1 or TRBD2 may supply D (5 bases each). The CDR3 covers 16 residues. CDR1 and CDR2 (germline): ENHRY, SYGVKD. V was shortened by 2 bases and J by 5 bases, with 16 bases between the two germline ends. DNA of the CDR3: TGTGCCATCAGTGAGGGTACGGGGCTTAAGAACAATGAGCAGTTCTTC. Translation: CAISEGTGLKNNEQFF.

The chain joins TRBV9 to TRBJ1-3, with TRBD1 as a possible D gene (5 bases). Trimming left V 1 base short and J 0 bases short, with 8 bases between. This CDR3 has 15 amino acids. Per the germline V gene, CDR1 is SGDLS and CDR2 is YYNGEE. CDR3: CASSVSGLSGNTIYF. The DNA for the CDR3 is TGTGCCAGCAGCGTATCGGGGCTCTCTGGAAACACCATATATTTT.

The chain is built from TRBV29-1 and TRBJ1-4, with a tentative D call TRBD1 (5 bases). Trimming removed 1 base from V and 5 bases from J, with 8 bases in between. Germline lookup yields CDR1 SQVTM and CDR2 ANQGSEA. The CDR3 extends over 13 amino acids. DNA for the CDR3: TGCAGCGTTGAAGGGGGCGCCAATGAAAAACTGTTTTTT. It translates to CSVEGGANEKLFF.

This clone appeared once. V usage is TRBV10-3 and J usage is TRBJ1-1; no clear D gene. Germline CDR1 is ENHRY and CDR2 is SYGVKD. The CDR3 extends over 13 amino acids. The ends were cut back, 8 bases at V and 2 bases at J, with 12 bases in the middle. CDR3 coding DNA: TGTGCCATCGCGTATGCTGGAAACACTGAAGCTTTCTTT. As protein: CAIAYAGNTEAFF.

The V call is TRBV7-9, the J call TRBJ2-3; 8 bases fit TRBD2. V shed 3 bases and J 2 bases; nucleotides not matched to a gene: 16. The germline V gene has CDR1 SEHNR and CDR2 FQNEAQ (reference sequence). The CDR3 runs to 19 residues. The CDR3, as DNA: TGTGCCAGCAGCTTGGGTAGCGGGGCACGAGCAGGGGACACAGATACGCAGTATTTT. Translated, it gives CASSLGSGARAGDTDTQYF.

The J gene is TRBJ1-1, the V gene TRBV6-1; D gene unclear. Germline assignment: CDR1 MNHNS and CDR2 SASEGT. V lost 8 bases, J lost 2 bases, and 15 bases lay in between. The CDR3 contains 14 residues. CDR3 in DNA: TGTGCCAGCGACACTGGACGGGTAAACACTGAAGCTTTCTTT. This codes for CASDTGRVNTEAFF.

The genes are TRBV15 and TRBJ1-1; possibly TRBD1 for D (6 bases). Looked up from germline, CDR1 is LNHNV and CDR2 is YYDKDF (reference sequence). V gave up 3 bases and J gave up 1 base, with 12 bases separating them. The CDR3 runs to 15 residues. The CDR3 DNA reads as TGTGCCACCAGCAGCTACAGGGTCGAGAACACTGAAGCTTTCTTT. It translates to CATSSYRVENTEAFF.

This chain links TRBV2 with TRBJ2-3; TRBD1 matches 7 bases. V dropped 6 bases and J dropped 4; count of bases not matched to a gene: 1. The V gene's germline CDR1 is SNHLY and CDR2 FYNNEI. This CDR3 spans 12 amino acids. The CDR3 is CASRTGSDTQYF. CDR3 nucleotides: TGTGCCAGCAGGACAGGGTCAGATACGCAGTATTTT.

The CDR3 reads CASSQGDNEQFF. In DNA, the CDR3 is TGCGCCAGCAGCCAAGGGGACAATGAGCAGTTCTTC. The chain employs TRBV4-1 and TRBJ2-1, with unresolved D. CDR1 and CDR2 (germline): MGHRA, YSYEKL. CDR3 length: 12 residues. Trimming cost V 1 base and J 5 bases, with 3 bases left between them.